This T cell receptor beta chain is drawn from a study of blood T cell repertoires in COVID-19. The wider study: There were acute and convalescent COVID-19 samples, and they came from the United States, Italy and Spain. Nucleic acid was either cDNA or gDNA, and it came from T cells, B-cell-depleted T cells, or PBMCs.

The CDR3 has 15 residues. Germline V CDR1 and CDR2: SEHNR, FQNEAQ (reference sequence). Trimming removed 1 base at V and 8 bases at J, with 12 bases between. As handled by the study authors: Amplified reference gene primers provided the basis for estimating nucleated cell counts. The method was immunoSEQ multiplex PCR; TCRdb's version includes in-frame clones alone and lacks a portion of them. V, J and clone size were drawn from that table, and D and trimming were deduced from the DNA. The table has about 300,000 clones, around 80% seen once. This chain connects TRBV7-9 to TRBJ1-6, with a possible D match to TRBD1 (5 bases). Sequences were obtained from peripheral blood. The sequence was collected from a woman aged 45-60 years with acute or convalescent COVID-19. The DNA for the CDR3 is TGTGCCAGCAGCTTAGGAGGCAGGGCGGATTCACCCCTCCACTTT. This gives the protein CASSLGGRADSPLHF.